The clone carrying this TCR beta chain was seen only once. Its antigen remains unknown. Germline values: CDR1 SGHTA, CDR2 FQGNSA. Trimming took 4 bases from V and 4 from J; bases not matched to a gene: 5. CDR3 size: 14 residues. This record comes from a study of T cell responses to AZD1222 COVID-19 vaccine. Study information: Second-dose intervals near 4 or 12 weeks were combined.

This table comes from immunoSEQ multiplex PCR, and its TCRdb copy is limited to in-frame clones, with some not included. The repertoire holds 100,000 to 150,000 clones, with around 90% as singletons. Study observations and caveats: Repertoires in all cases were sampled only once the peak T cell response had passed.

The sequencing here drew on peripheral blood, taken on day 0 of AZD1222 vaccination. This sequence was found in an adult in good health. The rearrangement uses TRBV7-2 and TRBJ2-7; 9 bases agree with TRBD1. CDR3 loop: CASSWGQGGYEQYF. The CDR3 region has the DNA TGTGCCAGCAGCTGGGGACAGGGAGGGTACGAGCAGTACTTC.